This T cell receptor (beta chain) was identified during a study of T cell changes during pregnancy in multiple sclerosis. Profiled with immunoSEQ multiplex PCR; TCRdb holds only in-frame clones, not every one. The data hold tens of thousands of clones, with around 93% observed a single time. The starting material was peripheral blood, obtained in the second trimester of pregnancy. The receptor's source is a female donor in good health, enrolled as a control in a pregnancy study.

In DNA, the CDR3 is TGTGCCAGCAGTTCGCCAGGGGAGCGCACCTATGGCTACACCTTC. It encodes CASSSPGERTYGYTF. The chain carries TRBV7-2 and TRBJ1-2, with D possibly being TRBD1 (6 bases). The CDR3 is made up of 15 amino acids. V was pared by 6 bases and J by 4 bases, with 18 bases between. Germline V gives CDR1 SGHTA, CDR2 FQGNSA.